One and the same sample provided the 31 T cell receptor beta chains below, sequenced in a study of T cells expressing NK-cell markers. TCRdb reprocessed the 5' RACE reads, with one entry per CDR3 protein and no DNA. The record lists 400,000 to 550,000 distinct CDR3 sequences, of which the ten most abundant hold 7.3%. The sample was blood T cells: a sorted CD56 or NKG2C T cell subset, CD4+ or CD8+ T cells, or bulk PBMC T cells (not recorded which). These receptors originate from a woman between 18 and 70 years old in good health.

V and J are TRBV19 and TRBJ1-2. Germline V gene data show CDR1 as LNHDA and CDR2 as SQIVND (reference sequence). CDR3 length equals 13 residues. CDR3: CASRGTANYGYTF.

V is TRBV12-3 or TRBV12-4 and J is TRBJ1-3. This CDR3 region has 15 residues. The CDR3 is CASSLDRVSGNTIYF.

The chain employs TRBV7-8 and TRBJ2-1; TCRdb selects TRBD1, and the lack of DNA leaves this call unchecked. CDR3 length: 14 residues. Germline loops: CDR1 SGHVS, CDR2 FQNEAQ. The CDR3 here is CASTHRGNLNEQFF.

CDR3 region: CASSFYTSGRTDTQYF. This rearrangement joins TRBV28 to TRBJ2-3; the D call from TCRdb, TRBD2, cannot be confirmed without DNA. The germline gives CDR1 MDHEN, CDR2 SYDVKM. This CDR3 is 16 amino acids long.

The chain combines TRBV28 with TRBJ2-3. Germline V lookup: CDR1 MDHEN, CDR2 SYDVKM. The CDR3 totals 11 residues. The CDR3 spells CATTGTDTQYF.

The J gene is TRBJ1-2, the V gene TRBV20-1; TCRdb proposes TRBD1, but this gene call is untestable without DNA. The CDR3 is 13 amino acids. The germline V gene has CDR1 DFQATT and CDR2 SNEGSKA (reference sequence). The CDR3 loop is CSARMTGGYGYTF.

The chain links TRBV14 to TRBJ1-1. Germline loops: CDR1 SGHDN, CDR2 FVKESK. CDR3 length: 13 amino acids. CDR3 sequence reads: CASSQVGWAEAFF.

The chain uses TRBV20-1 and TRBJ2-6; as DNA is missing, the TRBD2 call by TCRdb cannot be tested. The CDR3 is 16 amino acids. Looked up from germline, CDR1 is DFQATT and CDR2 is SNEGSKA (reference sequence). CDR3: CSAITSGASGANVLTF.

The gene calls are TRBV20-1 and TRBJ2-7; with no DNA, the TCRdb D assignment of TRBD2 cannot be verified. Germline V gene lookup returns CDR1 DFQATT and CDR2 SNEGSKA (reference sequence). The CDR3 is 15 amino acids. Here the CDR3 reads CSARRGRDSAYEQYF.

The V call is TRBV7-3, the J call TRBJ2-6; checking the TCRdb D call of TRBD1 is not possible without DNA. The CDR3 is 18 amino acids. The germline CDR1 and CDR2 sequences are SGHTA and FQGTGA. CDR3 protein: CASSPNHRVLLGANVLTF.

CDR3 amino acids: CSANGRGNEQFF. J is TRBJ2-1 and V is TRBV20-1; TCRdb selects TRBD1, and the lack of DNA leaves this call unchecked. CDR1 is DFQATT and CDR2 is SNEGSKA in the germline V gene (reference sequence). The CDR3 spans 12 residues.

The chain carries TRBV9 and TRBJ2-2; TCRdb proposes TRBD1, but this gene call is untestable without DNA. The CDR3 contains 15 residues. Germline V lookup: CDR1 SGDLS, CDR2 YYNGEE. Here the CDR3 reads CASSRSGGPTGELFF. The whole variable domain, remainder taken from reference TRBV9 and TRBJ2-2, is DSGVTQTPKHLITATGQRVTLRCSPRSGDLSVYWYQQSLDQGLQFLIQYYNGEERAKGNILERFSAQQFPDLHSELNLSSLELGDSALYFCASSRSGGPTGELFFGEGSRLTVL.

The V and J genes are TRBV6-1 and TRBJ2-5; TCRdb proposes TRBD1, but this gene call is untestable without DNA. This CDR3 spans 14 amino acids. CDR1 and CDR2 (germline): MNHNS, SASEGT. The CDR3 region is CASSKSGGGETQYF.

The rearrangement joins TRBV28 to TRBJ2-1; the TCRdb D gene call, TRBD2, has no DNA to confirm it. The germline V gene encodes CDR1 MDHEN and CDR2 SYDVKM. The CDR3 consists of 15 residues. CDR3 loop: CASSVGTSGYNEQFF. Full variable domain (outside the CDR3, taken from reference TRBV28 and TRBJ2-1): DVKVTQSSRYLVKRTGEKVFLECVQDMDHENMFWYRQDPGLGLRLIYFSYDVKMKEKGDIPEGYSVSREKKERFSLILESASTNQTSMYLCASSVGTSGYNEQFFGPGTRLTVL.

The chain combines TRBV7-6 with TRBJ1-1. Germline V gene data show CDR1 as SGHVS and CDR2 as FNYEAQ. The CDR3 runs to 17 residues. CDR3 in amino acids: CASSLLFVKGMNTEAFF.

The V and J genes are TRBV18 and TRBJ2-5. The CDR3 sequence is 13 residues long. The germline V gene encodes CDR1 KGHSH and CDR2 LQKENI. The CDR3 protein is CASSPTWEETQYF. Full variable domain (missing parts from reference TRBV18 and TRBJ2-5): NAGVMQNPRHLVRRRGQEARLRCSPMKGHSHVYWYRQLPEEGLKFMVYLQKENIIDESGMPKERFSAEFPKEGPSILRIQQVVRGDSAAYFCASSPTWEETQYFGPGTRLLVL.

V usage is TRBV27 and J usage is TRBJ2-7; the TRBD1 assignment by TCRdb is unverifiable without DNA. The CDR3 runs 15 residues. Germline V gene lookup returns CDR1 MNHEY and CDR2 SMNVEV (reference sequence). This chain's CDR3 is CASSWRGTGSYEQYF.

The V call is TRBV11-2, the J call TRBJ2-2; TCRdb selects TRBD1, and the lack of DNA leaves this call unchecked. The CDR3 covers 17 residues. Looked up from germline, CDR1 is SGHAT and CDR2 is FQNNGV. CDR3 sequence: CASSLASRGPGTGELFF. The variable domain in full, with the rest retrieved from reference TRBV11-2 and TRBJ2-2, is EAGVAQSPRYKIIEKRQSVAFWCNPISGHATLYWYQQILGQGPKLLIQFQNNGVVDDSQLPKDRFSAERLKGVDSTLKIQPAKLEDSAVYLCASSLASRGPGTGELFFGEGSRLTVL.

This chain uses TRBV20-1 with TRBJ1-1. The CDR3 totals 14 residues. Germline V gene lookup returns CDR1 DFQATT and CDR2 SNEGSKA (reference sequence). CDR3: CSARDSHLNTEAFF.

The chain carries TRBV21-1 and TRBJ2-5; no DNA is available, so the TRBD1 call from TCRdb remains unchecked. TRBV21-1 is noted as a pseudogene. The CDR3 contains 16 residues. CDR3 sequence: CASSTKEGRAQETQYF.

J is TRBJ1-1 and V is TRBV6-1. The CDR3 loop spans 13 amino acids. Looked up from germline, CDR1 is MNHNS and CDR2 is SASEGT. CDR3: CATALGMNTEAFF.

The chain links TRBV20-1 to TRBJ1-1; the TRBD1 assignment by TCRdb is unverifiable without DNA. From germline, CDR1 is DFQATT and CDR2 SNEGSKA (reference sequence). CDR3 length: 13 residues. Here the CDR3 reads CSARKGGEVEAFF.

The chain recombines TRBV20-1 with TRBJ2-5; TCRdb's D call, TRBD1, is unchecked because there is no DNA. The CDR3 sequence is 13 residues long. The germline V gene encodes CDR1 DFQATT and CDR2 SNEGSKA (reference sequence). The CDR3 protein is CSCPWSRQETQYF.

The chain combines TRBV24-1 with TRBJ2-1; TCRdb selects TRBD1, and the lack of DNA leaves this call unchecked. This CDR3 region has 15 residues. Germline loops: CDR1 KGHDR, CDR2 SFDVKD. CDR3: CATSDPQQGINEQFF.

The CDR3 sequence is CASSLGDRWETQYF. V usage is TRBV27 and J usage is TRBJ2-5; TCRdb's D call of TRBD1 is untestable without DNA. Looked up from germline, CDR1 is MNHEY and CDR2 is SMNVEV (reference sequence). The CDR3 is made up of 14 amino acids.

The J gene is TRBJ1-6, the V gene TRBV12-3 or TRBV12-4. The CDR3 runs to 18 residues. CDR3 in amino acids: CASSLRNIASSYNSPLHF.

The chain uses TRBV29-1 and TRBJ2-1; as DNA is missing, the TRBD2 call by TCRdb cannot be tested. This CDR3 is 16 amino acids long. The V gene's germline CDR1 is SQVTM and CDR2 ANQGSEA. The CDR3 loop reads CSVPPPAGLHYNEQFF.

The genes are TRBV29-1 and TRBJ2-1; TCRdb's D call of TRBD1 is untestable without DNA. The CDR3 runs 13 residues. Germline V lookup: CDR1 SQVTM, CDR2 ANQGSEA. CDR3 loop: CSVGDRGYNEQFF.

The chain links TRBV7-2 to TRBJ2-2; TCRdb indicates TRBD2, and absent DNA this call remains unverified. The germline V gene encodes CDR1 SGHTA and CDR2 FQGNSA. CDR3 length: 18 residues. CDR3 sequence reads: CASSLGAGSGVLTGELFF.

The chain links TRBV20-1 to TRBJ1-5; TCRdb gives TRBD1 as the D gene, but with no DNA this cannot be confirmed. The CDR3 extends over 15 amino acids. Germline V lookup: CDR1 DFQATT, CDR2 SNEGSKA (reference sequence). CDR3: CSASTGGRGNQPQHF.

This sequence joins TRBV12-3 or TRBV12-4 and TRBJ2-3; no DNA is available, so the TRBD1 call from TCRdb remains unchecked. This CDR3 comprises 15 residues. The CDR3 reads CASSSRRQFTDTQYF.